What follows are 5 T cell receptor beta chains derived from one specimen sequenced in a study of CD8 T cells in Susac syndrome. A quantity of about 0.45 to 1 ug RNA underwent reverse transcription using random hexamers. TCRdb re-called the immunoSEQ multiplex PCR reads with MiXCR, one entry per CDR3 protein. Here the sample spans 150,000 to 200,000 distinct CDR3 sequences, over 85% being singletons. Specimen: CD4+ T cells from PBMCs. The receptors were gathered from a human donor in good health.

J is TRBJ2-3 and V is TRBV11-2; TRBD1 aligns across 8 bases. Trimming removed 4 bases from V and 13 bases from J; junction bases left unmatched: 10. CDR3 length equals 13 residues. Germline CDR1 is SGHAT and CDR2 is FQNNGV. CDR3 sequence (DNA): TGTGCCAGCAGCTCCCCGGGGACAGGTCGGGAGTATTTT. It is translated as CASSSPGTGREYF.

This clonotype has a single count. Here the CDR3 DNA reads TGTGCCAGCAGCAAACGGGACGGGACGTATGGCTACACCTTC. It translates to CASSKRDGTYGYTF. The chain combines TRBV7-9 with TRBJ1-2; TRBD1 might be the D (5 bases). Trimming removed 5 bases at V and 5 bases at J, with 15 bases between. The CDR3 covers 14 residues. Germline V lookup: CDR1 SEHNR, CDR2 FQNEAQ (reference sequence).

This chain links TRBV30 with TRBJ2-7; tentative D call: TRBD1 (6 bases). The germline V and J ends were trimmed by 2 bases and 4 bases, with 9 bases remaining between them. The CDR3 is 12 amino acids. Germline values: CDR1 GTSNPN, CDR2 SVGIG (reference sequence). The CDR3 nucleotides are TGTGCCTGGAGTCCCACAGGGTACGAGCAGTACTTC. Protein sequence: CAWSPTGYEQYF.

The DNA for the CDR3 is TGTGCCAGCAGCCCAATAAACTATGGCTACACCTTC. It translates to CASSPINYGYTF. The rearrangement uses TRBV7-2 and TRBJ1-2, with D unresolved. The V end was cut by 5 bases, the J end by 2 bases, with 6 bases between. CDR1 is SGHTA, CDR2 FQGNSA, per germline. The CDR3 has 12 amino acids.

This chain uses TRBV24-1 with TRBJ2-5; TRBD2 aligns across 14 bases. Germline lookup yields CDR1 KGHDR and CDR2 SFDVKD. The CDR3 runs 16 residues. J was trimmed by 5 bases and V by 4 bases; bases with no gene match: 5. DNA for the CDR3: TGTGCCACCAGTGACCCGACTAGCGGGAGGGCTGAGACCCAGTACTTC. Translating it yields CATSDPTSGRAETQYF.